This TCR beta chain appears in the sequencing data of a study of T cell repertoires in ileal Crohn's disease. Study-wide results and limits: Endoscopic recurrence occurred in every patient whose clonality exceeded 26.8%.

As to time point: neoterminal ileum biopsy at postoperative endoscopy, about 6 months after surgery. Eligibility required adulthood, ileal or ileocolonic Crohn's disease and indicated ileocolonic resection. Produced via immunoSEQ multiplex PCR; TCRdb's table is partial and in-frame only. The table includes over 10,000 clones, around 80% detected once. The V end lost 2 bases, the J end lost 13 bases, and 12 bases lay between the germline ends. The CDR3 length is 11 residues. The germline V gene has CDR1 SNHLY and CDR2 FYNNEI. Note on this clone: Its antigen remains unidentified.

The chain is built from TRBV2 and TRBJ2-7, with D perhaps matching TRBD1 (5 bases). This clonotype was obtained from an adult with Crohn's disease. The sample consisted of ileal tissue. The CDR3 nucleotides are TGTGCCAGCAGTGAAAGGGGCCTAAGCTACTTC. It codes for CASSERGLSYF.